This is a list of T cell receptor beta chains from one sample in a study of CD8 T cells in Susac syndrome. Using its own MiXCR run on the immunoSEQ multiplex PCR reads, TCRdb lists one record per CDR3 protein. The table records approximately 200,000 distinct CDR3 sequences, 95% of them present only once. Material: CD4+ T cells from PBMCs. These receptors came from a human donor with multiple sclerosis. CDR3s include the opening cysteine and the closing phenylalanine or tryptophan. Fields, in order: V gene, J gene, D gene, clone size, CDR3 DNA, CDR3 protein. A D gene is named only where the DNA matches it firmly. Expanded clones are given a class, and other clones once, few, many or no size at all.

V: TRBV2
J: TRBJ2-3
D: TRBD2
size: once
DNA: TGTGCCAGCACTACAAGCGGGGGAGTGGGTACGCAGTATTTT
CDR3: CASTTSGGVGTQYF

V: TRBV15
J: TRBJ1-6
D: .
size: once
DNA: TGTGCCACCGCCGTCGATGAGAATTCACCCCTCCACTTT
CDR3: CATAVDENSPLHF

V: TRBV12-3/TRBV12-4
J: TRBJ1-5
D: TRBD1
size: .
DNA: TGTGCCAGCAGTTTAAATGGACAGGCCCATCAGCCCCAGCATTTT
CDR3: CASSLNGQAHQPQHF

V: TRBV20-1
J: TRBJ2-3
D: .
size: .
DNA: TGCAGTGTCCCAGAAGATACGCAGTATTTT
CDR3: CSVPEDTQYF

V: TRBV7-9
J: TRBJ2-7
D: TRBD1
size: .
DNA: TGTGCCAGCAGCCCAAACATGGGACAGAGAGAGCAGTACTTC
CDR3: CASSPNMGQREQYF

V: TRBV6-6
J: TRBJ2-7
D: TRBD2
size: .
DNA: TGTGCCAGCGGGAGGGAGGGAATATACGAGCAGTACTTC
CDR3: CASGREGIYEQYF

V: TRBV2
J: TRBJ2-5
D: .
size: .
DNA: TGTGCCAGCAGTGATCCCGCCCCCGGAGAGACCCAGTACTTC
CDR3: CASSDPAPGETQYF

V: TRBV30
J: TRBJ2-7
D: .
size: .
DNA: TGTGCCTGGAGGGACAGAGGTTCCGACGAGCAGTACTTC
CDR3: CAWRDRGSDEQYF

V: TRBV29-1
J: TRBJ2-1
D: TRBD2
size: .
DNA: TGCAGCGTTGTGCGTGGGGGGGTCCACAATGAGCAGTTCTTC
CDR3: CSVVRGGVHNEQFF

V: TRBV3-1
J: TRBJ2-6
D: TRBD2
size: .
DNA: TGTGCCAGCAGCCCTAGCGGGGGCCTCTCTGGGGCCAACGTCCTGACTTTC
CDR3: CASSPSGGLSGANVLTF